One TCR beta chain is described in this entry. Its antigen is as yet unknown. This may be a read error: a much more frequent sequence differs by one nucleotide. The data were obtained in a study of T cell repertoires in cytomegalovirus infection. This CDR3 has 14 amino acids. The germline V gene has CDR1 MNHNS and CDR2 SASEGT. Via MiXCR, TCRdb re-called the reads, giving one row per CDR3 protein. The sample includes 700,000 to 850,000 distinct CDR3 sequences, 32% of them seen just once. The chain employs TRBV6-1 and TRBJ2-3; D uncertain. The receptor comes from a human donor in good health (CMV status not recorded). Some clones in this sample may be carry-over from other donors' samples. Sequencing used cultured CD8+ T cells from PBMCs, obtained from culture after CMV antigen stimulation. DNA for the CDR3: TGTACCAGCAGCTGGCAGGACGGCACAGATACGCAGTATTTT. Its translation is CTSSWQDGTDTQYF.